This TCR beta chain was sequenced in a study of cytomegalovirus exposure and HLA in healthy donors. As concerns this clone: Its target is unknown.

Amplification used 60 Vbeta primers and 13 Jbeta primers. The repertoire was sequenced with immunoSEQ multiplex PCR; TCRdb's copy has only in-frame clones and lacks some. The sample consists of about 190,000 clones, approximately 80% of them appearing once. Overall study results and limits: In a later analysis, TCR beta V- and J-gene trimming was associated with a missense DCLRE1C variant.

CDR1 is LNHDA and CDR2 is SQIVND in the germline V gene (reference sequence). V dropped 4 bases and J dropped 3; count of bases not matched to a gene: 8. The CDR3 has 16 residues. This TCR was recovered from a middle-aged man in good health and CMV-seropositive. This rearrangement joins TRBV19 to TRBJ1-1; TRBD1 matches at 10 bases. Sequenced material: PBMCs. Here the CDR3 DNA reads TGTGCCAGTAGTAGAAGACAGGGGGCCGGGGACACTGAAGCTTTCTTT. It is translated as CASSRRQGAGDTEAFF.